Given below is one T cell receptor beta chain in context. This specimen comes from a study of blood T cell repertoires in COVID-19. Only in-frame clones appear in the TCRdb table, and some are missing; sequencing was by immunoSEQ multiplex PCR. This table holds more than 150,000 clones, approximately 84% found once. The sequence was obtained from a man younger than 35 with active or convalescent COVID-19. The sequencing sample was made of peripheral blood.

Here the CDR3 reads CSARQLNEQFF. Written as DNA, the CDR3 is TGCAGTGCTCGACAACTCAATGAGCAGTTCTTC. The chain recombines TRBV20-1 with TRBJ2-1; D remains ambiguous. CDR3 length: 11 residues. V was shortened by 5 bases and J by 6 bases, with 8 bases between the two germline ends. Germline V gives CDR1 DFQATT, CDR2 SNEGSKA (reference sequence).